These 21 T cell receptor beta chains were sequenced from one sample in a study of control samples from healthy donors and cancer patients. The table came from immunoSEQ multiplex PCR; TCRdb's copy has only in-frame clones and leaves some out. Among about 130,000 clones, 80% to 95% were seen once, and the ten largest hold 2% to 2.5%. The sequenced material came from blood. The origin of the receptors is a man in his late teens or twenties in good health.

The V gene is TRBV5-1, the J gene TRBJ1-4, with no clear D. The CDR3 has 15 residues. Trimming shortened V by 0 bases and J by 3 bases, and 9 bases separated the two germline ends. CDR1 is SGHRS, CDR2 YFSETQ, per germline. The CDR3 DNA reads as TGCGCCAGCAGCTTGGCCCTGGGTTCTAATGAAAAACTGTTTTTT. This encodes CASSLALGSNEKLFF.

The CDR3 loop is CASSFGRAQYF. The CDR3 coding sequence is TGTGCCAGCAGTTTCGGAAGAGCCCAGTACTTC. The chain recombines TRBV12-3 or TRBV12-4 with TRBJ2-5; unclear D gene. V lost 3 bases and J lost 9, with 8 bases in between. The CDR3 covers 11 residues.

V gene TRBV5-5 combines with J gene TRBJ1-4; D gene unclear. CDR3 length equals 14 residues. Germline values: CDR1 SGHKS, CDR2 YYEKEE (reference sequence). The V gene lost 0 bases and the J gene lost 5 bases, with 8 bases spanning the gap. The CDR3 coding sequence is TGTGCCAGCAGCTTGGGCAGCCTAAATGAAAAACTGTTTTTT. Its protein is CASSLGSLNEKLFF.

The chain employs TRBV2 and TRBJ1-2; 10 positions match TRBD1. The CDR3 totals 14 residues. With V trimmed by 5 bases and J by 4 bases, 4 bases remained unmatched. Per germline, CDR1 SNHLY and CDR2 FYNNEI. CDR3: CASSRTGGGYGYTF. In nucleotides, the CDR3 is TGTGCCAGCAGTCGGACAGGGGGGGGCTATGGCTACACCTTC.

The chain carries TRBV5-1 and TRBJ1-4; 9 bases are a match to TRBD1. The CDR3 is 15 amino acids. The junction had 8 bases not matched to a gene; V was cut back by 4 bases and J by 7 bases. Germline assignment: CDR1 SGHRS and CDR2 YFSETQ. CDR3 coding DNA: TGCGCCAGCAGCCCAGTCCGGGACAGGGCTGAAAAACTGTTTTTT. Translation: CASSPVRDRAEKLFF.

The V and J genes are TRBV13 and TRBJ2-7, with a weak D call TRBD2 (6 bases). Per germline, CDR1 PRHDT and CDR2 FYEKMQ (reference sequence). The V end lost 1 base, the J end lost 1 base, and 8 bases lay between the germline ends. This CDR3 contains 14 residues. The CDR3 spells CASSLAGLSYEQYF. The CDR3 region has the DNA TGTGCCAGCAGCTTAGCGGGACTTTCCTACGAGCAGTACTTC.

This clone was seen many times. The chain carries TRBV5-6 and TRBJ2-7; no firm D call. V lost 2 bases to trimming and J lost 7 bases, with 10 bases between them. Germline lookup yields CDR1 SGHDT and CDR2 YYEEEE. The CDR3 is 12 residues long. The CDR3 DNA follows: TGTGCCAGCAGCTTCTTTGCCCGAGAGCAGTACGTC. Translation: CASSFFAREQYV.

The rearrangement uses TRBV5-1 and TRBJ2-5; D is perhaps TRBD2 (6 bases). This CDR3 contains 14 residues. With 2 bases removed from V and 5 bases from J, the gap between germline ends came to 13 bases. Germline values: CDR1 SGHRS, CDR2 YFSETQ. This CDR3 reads CASSLAGGQETQYF. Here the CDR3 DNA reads TGCGCCAGCAGCTTAGCTGGAGGGCAGGAGACCCAGTACTTC.

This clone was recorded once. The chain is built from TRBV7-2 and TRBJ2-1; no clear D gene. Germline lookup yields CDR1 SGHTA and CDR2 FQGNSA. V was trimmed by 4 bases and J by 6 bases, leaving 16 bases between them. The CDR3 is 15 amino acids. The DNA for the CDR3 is TGTGCCAGCAGCTCTAACTCTCTAGTCAGCAATGAGCAGTTCTTC. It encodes CASSSNSLVSNEQFF.

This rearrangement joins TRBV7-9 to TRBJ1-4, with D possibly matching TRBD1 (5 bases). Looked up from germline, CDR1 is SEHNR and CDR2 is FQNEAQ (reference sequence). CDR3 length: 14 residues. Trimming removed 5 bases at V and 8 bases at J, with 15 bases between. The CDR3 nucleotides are TGTGCCAGCAGCCCCGGGGGGGGAAGCGAAAAACTGTTTTTT. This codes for CASSPGGGSEKLFF.

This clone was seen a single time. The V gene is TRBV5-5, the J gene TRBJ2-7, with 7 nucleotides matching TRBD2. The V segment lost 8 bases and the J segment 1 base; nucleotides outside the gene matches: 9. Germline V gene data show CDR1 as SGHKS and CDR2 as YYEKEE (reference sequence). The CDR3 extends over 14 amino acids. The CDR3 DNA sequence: TGTGCCAGTTCCCGCGGGGGATCGTCCTACGAGCAGTACTTC. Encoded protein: CASSRGGSSYEQYF. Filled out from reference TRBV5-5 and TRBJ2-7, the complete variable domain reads DAGVTQSPTHLIKTRGQQVTLRCSPISGHKSVSWYQQVLGQGPQFIFQYYEKEERGRGNFPDRFSARQFPNYSSELNVNALLLGDSALYLCASSRGGSSYEQYFGPGTRLTVT.

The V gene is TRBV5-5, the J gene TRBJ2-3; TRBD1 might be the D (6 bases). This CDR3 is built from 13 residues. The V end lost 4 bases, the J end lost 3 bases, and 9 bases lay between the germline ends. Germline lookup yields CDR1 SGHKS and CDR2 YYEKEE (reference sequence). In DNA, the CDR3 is TGTGCCAGCAGCGGACAGACTACAGATACGCAGTATTTT. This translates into CASSGQTTDTQYF.

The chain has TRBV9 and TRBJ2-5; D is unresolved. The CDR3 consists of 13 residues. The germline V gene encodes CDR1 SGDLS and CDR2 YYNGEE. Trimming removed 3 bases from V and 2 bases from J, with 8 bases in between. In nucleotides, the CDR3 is TGTGCCAGCAGCGGAACAACTCAAGAGACCCAGTACTTC. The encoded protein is CASSGTTQETQYF.

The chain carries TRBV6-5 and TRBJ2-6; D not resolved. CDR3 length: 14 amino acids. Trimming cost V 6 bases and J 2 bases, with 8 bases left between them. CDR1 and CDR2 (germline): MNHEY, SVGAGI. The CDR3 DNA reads TGTGCCAGCAGGAGTAGCCCTGGGGCCAACGTCCTGACTTTC. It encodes CASRSSPGANVLTF.

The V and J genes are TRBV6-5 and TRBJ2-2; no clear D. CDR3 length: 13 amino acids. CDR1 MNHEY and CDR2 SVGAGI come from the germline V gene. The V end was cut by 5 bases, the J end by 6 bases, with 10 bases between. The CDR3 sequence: CASSPRSSGELFF. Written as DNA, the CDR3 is TGTGCCAGCAGTCCCAGATCTTCCGGGGAGCTGTTTTTT.

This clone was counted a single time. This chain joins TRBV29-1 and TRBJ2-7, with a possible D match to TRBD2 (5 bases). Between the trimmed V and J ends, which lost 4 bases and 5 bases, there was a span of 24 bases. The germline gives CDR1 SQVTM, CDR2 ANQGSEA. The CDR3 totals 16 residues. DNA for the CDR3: TGCAGCGTTGTCCTTTTTCGGGCTGGCTCGAGGGACGAGCAGTACTTC. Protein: CSVVLFRAGSRDEQYF.

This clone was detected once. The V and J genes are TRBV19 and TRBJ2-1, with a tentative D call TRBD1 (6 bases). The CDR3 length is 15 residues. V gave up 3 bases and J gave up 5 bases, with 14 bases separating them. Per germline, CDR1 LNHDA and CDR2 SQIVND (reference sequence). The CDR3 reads CASSIYKGVHNEQFF. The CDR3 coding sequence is TGTGCCAGTAGTATCTATAAGGGGGTCCACAATGAGCAGTTCTTC. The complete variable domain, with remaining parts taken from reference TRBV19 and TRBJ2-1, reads DGGITQSPKYLFRKEGQNVTLSCEQNLNHDAMYWYRQDPGQGLRLIYYSQIVNDFQKGDIAEGYSVSREKKESFPLTVTSAQKNPTAFYLCASSIYKGVHNEQFFGPGTRLTVL.

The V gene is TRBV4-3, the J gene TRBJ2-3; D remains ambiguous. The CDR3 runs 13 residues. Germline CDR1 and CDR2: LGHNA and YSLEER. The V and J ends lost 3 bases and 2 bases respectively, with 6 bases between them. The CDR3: CASSHYSTDTQYF. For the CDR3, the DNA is TGCGCCAGCAGCCATTACTCCACAGATACGCAGTATTTT.

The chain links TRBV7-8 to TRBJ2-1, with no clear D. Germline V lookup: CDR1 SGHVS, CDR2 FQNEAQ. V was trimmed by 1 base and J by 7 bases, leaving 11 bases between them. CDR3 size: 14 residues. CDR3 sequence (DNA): TGTGCCAGCAGCTTAGTGGTGCAGAGGAATGAGCAGTTCTTC. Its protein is CASSLVVQRNEQFF.

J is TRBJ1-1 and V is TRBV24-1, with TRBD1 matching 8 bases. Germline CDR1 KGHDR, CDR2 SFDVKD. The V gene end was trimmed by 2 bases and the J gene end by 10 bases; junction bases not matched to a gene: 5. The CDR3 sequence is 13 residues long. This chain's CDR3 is CATSDSGGVRAFF. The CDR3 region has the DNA TGTGCCACCAGTGATTCAGGGGGCGTTAGAGCTTTCTTT.

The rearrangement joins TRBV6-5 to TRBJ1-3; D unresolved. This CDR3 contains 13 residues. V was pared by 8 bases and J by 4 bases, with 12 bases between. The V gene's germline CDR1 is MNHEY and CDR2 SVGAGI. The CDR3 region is CASSRETGNTIYF. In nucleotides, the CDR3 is TGTGCCAGCTCCCGGGAGACAGGAAACACCATATATTTT.